The clone carrying this T cell receptor (beta chain) came up a few times. The antigen is not known. Sequencing templates came from extracted RNA that was reverse transcribed into cDNA. Clones were sequenced by immunoSEQ multiplex PCR, and TCRdb holds only the in-frame ones, with some missing. The table shows under 130,000 clones, with roughly 53% occurring only once. The record originates from a study of CD8+ T cells in alopecia areata. Study-level results: Mice showed clearer TCR sharing than patients did, a gap that was possibly HLA-related. Lesional scalp, especially alopecia totalis/universalis, showed higher clonality than normal scalp.

The CDR3 is made up of 13 amino acids. Between the trimmed V and J ends, which lost 3 bases and 1 base, there was a span of 6 bases. From germline, CDR1 is SGHVS and CDR2 FNYEAQ. The rearrangement uses TRBV7-6 and TRBJ1-1; D uncertain. Sequencing was performed on CD4+ T cells sorted from blood. The sequence was collected from a human donor in good health. The CDR3 sequence is CASSFQENTEAFF. CDR3 nucleotide sequence: TGTGCCAGCAGCTTTCAAGAGAACACTGAAGCTTTCTTT.